The 21 T cell receptor beta chains listed next were all sequenced from one sample in a study of blood T cell repertoires in COVID-19. The assay was immunoSEQ multiplex PCR, and TCRdb's table has in-frame clones only and misses some. Among 90,000 to 140,000 clones listed, roughly 76% were seen once. The sequenced material came from peripheral blood. The receptors were sampled from a woman between 65 and 79 years old with acute or convalescent COVID-19.

As regards this clone: The same CDR3 is also encoded by other DNA sequences in this sample. This chain joins TRBV30 and TRBJ1-1; D unresolved. The germline CDR1 and CDR2 sequences are GTSNPN and SVGIG (reference sequence). The CDR3 runs to 13 residues. The V end lost 3 bases, the J end lost 3 bases, and 11 bases lay between the germline ends. Written as DNA, the CDR3 is TGTGCCTGGAGAGCGAGGGTCGACACTGAAGCTTTCTTT. It specifies CAWRARVDTEAFF.

The V gene is TRBV3-1 (or the pseudogene TRBV3-2), the J gene TRBJ2-1; the D gene is possibly TRBD2 (5 bases). This CDR3 comprises 17 residues. The V gene lost 1 base and the J gene lost 5 bases, with 18 bases spanning the gap. Germline V CDR1 and CDR2: LGHDT, YNNKEL (reference sequence). CDR3 in amino acids: CASSQVTSDRSHNEQFF. The CDR3 DNA sequence: TGTGCCAGCAGCCAAGTAACTAGTGATAGGTCCCACAATGAGCAGTTCTTC.

This clone was observed a few times. The chain links TRBV18 to TRBJ2-1, with 7 bases fitting TRBD1. CDR1 is KGHSH, CDR2 LQKENI, per germline. V lost 6 bases to trimming and J lost 5 bases; unmatched junction nucleotides: 4. The length of the CDR3 is 13 residues. This CDR3 is CASSSGTDNEQFF. CDR3 DNA sequence: TGTGCCAGCTCGTCCGGGACAGACAATGAGCAGTTCTTC.

CDR3 sequence: CASSLAGTFYNEQFF. DNA of the CDR3: TGTGCCAGCAGCTTAGCGGGGACTTTCTACAATGAGCAGTTCTTC. V and J are TRBV7-9 and TRBJ2-1; a possible D gene is TRBD2 (6 bases). The CDR3 has 15 residues. Trimming removed 0 bases at V and 3 bases at J, with 9 bases between. In germline, CDR1 is SEHNR, CDR2 FQNEAQ (reference sequence).

The chain has TRBV27 and TRBJ2-1; a weak D match, TRBD2 (6 bases). This CDR3 contains 13 residues. V was pared by 6 bases and J by 5 bases, with 11 bases between. Looked up from germline, CDR1 is MNHEY and CDR2 is SMNVEV (reference sequence). The CDR3 loop reads CASRELAHNEQFF. DNA for the CDR3: TGTGCCAGCAGGGAACTAGCCCACAATGAGCAGTTCTTC.

The sample holds one count of this clone. This chain uses TRBV7-8 with TRBJ1-6, with TRBD1 matching 8 bases. This CDR3 has 16 amino acids. Trimming cost V 0 bases and J 8 bases; bases outside gene matches: 6. The germline V gene has CDR1 SGHVS and CDR2 FQNEAQ. CDR3 sequence (DNA): TGTGCCAGCAGCTTAGCGCGGACAGGGCCATATTCACCCCTCCACTTT. As protein: CASSLARTGPYSPLHF.

This chain joins TRBV19 and TRBJ2-7, with 9 bases lining up with TRBD1. From germline, CDR1 is LNHDA and CDR2 SQIVND (reference sequence). V shed 5 bases, J shed 0 bases, and the junction held 5 bases outside the gene matches. This CDR3 is 15 amino acids long. CDR3 sequence: CASSPGQGTSYEQYF. Here the CDR3 DNA reads TGTGCCAGTAGTCCTGGACAGGGGACCTCCTACGAGCAGTACTTC. Filled out from reference TRBV19 and TRBJ2-7, the complete variable domain reads DGGITQSPKYLFRKEGQNVTLSCEQNLNHDAMYWYRQDPGQGLRLIYYSQIVNDFQKGDIAEGYSVSREKKESFPLTVTSAQKNPTAFYLCASSPGQGTSYEQYFGPGTRLTVT.

The chain carries TRBV6-5 and TRBJ2-3; tentative D call: TRBD2 (6 bases). The CDR3 has 13 amino acids. Germline V gene data show CDR1 as MNHEY and CDR2 as SVGAGI. V lost 6 bases and J 5 bases, leaving 12 bases between the germline ends. This chain's CDR3 is CASRTSRGDTQYF. As DNA, the CDR3 is TGTGCCAGCAGGACCTCGCGGGGAGATACGCAGTATTTT.

V usage is TRBV4-3 and J usage is TRBJ2-7; 8 bases align to TRBD1. This CDR3 comprises 14 residues. The germline V gene has CDR1 LGHNA and CDR2 YSLEER. The J segment lost 9 bases and the V segment lost 1 base, leaving 8 bases of the junction unmatched. For the CDR3, the DNA is TGCGCCAGCAGCCAAGCAGGGGGCCAGCGAGGGCAGTACTTC. This codes for CASSQAGGQRGQYF.

The V call is TRBV5-4, the J call TRBJ2-7, with TRBD2 identical over 8 bases. V dropped 2 bases and J dropped 2; count of bases not matched to a gene: 6. This CDR3 spans 15 amino acids. The germline V gene has CDR1 SGHNT and CDR2 YYREEE (reference sequence). The CDR3 DNA is TGTGCCAGCAGCTTTGGTGGTAGCGGGACCTACGAGCAGTACTTC. Its protein is CASSFGGSGTYEQYF. Full variable domain (missing parts from reference TRBV5-4 and TRBJ2-7): ETGVTQSPTHLIKTRGQQVTLRCSSQSGHNTVSWYQQALGQGPQFIFQYYREEENGRGNFPPRFSGLQFPNYSSELNVNALELDDSALYLCASSFGGSGTYEQYFGPGTRLTVT.

This clone was counted a single time. The chain carries TRBV19 and TRBJ2-7, with D tentatively TRBD2 (5 bases). V was shortened by 3 bases and J by 0 bases, with 12 bases between the two germline ends. This CDR3 is 15 amino acids long. Germline CDR1 reads LNHDA; CDR2 reads SQIVND (reference sequence). CDR3 sequence (DNA): TGTGCCAGTAGTATGGGAGTGGGGAACTCCTACGAGCAGTACTTC. It is translated as CASSMGVGNSYEQYF.

This clone was detected only once. The gene calls are TRBV11-3 and TRBJ1-1; TRBD1 might be the D (5 bases). CDR3 size: 15 residues. V lost 1 base and J lost 3, with 12 bases in between. The V gene's germline CDR1 is SGHNT and CDR2 YENEEA. This CDR3 is CASSLGGGIDTEAFF. Written as DNA, the CDR3 is TGTGCCAGCAGCTTAGGGGGGGGGATCGACACTGAAGCTTTCTTT.

The chain carries TRBV19 and TRBJ2-7; D remains ambiguous. V was shortened by 7 bases and J by 1 base, with 11 bases between the two germline ends. The germline CDR1 and CDR2 sequences are LNHDA and SQIVND (reference sequence). The CDR3 spans 13 residues. The CDR3 DNA follows: TGTGCCAGTAAAGCGTCTGCATCCTACGAGCAGTACTTC. Amino acids: CASKASASYEQYF.

This chain connects TRBV7-6 to TRBJ2-7, with a tentative D call TRBD2 (5 bases). In germline, CDR1 is SGHVS, CDR2 FNYEAQ. V shed 9 bases and J shed 4 bases, with 10 bases lying between them. This CDR3 region has 11 residues. This CDR3 is CARDFPYEQYF. CDR3 coding DNA: TGTGCCAGGGACTTCCCGTACGAGCAGTACTTC. Variable domain in full (rest from reference TRBV7-6 and TRBJ2-7): GAGVSQSPRYKVTKRGQDVALRCDPISGHVSLYWYRQALGQGPEFLTYFNYEAQQDKSGLPNDRFSAERPEGSISTLTIQRTEQRDSAMYRCARDFPYEQYFGPGTRLTVT.

This clone showed up just once. V gene TRBV18 combines with J gene TRBJ1-2; TRBD1 might be the D (5 bases). There are 14 residues in the CDR3. CDR1 is KGHSH and CDR2 is LQKENI in the germline V gene. The V gene lost 5 bases and the J gene lost 2 bases, with 12 bases spanning the gap. In DNA, the CDR3 is TGTGCCAGCTCAGGTGGGGCAGCCAACTATGGCTACACCTTC. It yields the protein CASSGGAANYGYTF.

The V and J genes are TRBV12-3 or TRBV12-4 and TRBJ1-6; the D gene is possibly TRBD1 (6 bases). The CDR3 is made up of 13 amino acids. The V gene lost 6 bases and the J gene lost 7 bases, with 10 bases spanning the gap. In DNA form, the CDR3 reads TGTGCCAGCAGAACAACAGGGAATTCACCCCTCCACTTT. Protein: CASRTTGNSPLHF.

V and J are TRBV7-2 and TRBJ2-2; 8 bases are shared with TRBD1. The CDR3 totals 16 residues. Germline lookup yields CDR1 SGHTA and CDR2 FQGNSA. V shed 5 bases, J shed 3 bases, and the junction held 8 bases outside the gene matches. CDR3 sequence reads: CASSLYRGLDTGELFF. Here the CDR3 DNA reads TGTGCCAGCAGCCTTTACAGGGGGTTGGACACCGGGGAGCTGTTTTTT. Filled out from reference TRBV7-2 and TRBJ2-2, the complete variable domain reads GAGVSQSPSNKVTEKGKDVELRCDPISGHTALYWYRQSLGQGLEFLIYFQGNSAPDKSGLPSDRFSAERTGGSVSTLTIQRTQQEDSAVYLCASSLYRGLDTGELFFGEGSRLTVL.

This chain links TRBV5-1 with TRBJ1-2; weak D call: TRBD1 (6 bases). This CDR3 spans 14 amino acids. Germline V gives CDR1 SGHRS, CDR2 YFSETQ. V was cut by 7 bases and J by 5 bases, with 18 bases left in between. Here the CDR3 DNA reads TGCGCCAGCGAGCCGGGGGGCGGATTGTATGGCTACACCTTC. This gives the protein CASEPGGGLYGYTF.

The chain carries TRBV10-3 and TRBJ1-5; D gene uncertain. The CDR3 runs to 15 residues. CDR1 and CDR2 from the germline V gene are ENHRY and SYGVKD. Trimming left V 4 bases short and J 5 bases short, with 15 bases between. This chain's CDR3 is CAISGGTGMDQPQHF. In nucleotides, the CDR3 is TGTGCCATCAGTGGGGGTACGGGGATGGATCAGCCCCAGCATTTT.

The chain combines TRBV7-2 with TRBJ1-1; D is possibly TRBD1 (6 bases). This CDR3 spans 14 amino acids. V gave up 4 bases and J gave up 4 bases, with 13 bases separating them. From germline, CDR1 is SGHTA and CDR2 FQGNSA. CDR3 sequence reads: CASSSQGPGTEAFF. The DNA of the CDR3 is TGTGCCAGCAGCTCCCAGGGGCCGGGCACTGAAGCTTTCTTT.

V and J are TRBV9 and TRBJ1-5; tentatively, D is TRBD1 (6 bases). The CDR3 is made up of 15 amino acids. V was pared by 4 bases and J by 8 bases, with 19 bases between. CDR1 is SGDLS, CDR2 YYNGEE, per germline. The CDR3 here is CASSIGTTLTEPQHF. CDR3 coding DNA: TGTGCCAGCAGCATAGGGACAACGCTTACTGAGCCCCAGCATTTT.